The 31 T cell receptor beta chains given below trace back to one sample, sequenced in a study of blood T cells in healthy people across ages (dated by TCRdb to between 2015 and 2016). Library preparation used 5' RACE. Instrument on record: Illumina HiSeq 2500. A second PCR of about 6 to 12 cycles was run with a J-beta primer mix and a sample-barcoded 5' primer. TCRdb ran its own pipeline on the public reads, namely fastp trimming at Q25 and MiXCR clone calling, and kept in-frame beta chains. Each record represents a unique CDR3 protein, reported with the most common genes and DNA among its rows. This sample gives about 800,000 distinct CDR3 sequences in total; 58% of them show up just once. The ten top clones hold approximately 20% of the sample. Specimen: blood. These receptors were taken from a man in his thirties or forties in good health.

The V gene is TRBV29-1, the J gene TRBJ1-2; no clear D. The CDR3 spans 14 residues. CDR1 is SQVTM, CDR2 ANQGSEA, per germline. The V and J ends lost 4 bases and 6 bases respectively, with 18 bases between them. CDR3 in amino acids: CSVGVPVQRDGYTF. The DNA for the CDR3 is TGCAGCGTTGGGGTTCCCGTCCAACGAGATGGCTACACCTTC.

The chain combines TRBV4-1 with TRBJ2-5; 10 nucleotides align to TRBD2. Germline CDR1 and CDR2: MGHRA and YSYEKL. The J segment lost 4 bases and the V segment lost 5 bases, leaving 13 bases of the junction unmatched. The CDR3 consists of 17 residues. The CDR3 coding sequence is TGCGCCAGCAGCATCCTGGTCCCTAGCGGGGGCACAGAGACCCAGTACTTC. Translating it yields CASSILVPSGGTETQYF.

This chain connects TRBV27 to TRBJ2-1, with 9 bases matching TRBD2. Germline trimming cut 5 bases from V and 5 bases from J; bases unmatched to any gene: 7. Per the germline V gene, CDR1 is MNHEY and CDR2 is SMNVEV (reference sequence). The CDR3 length is 15 residues. In nucleotides, the CDR3 is TGTGCCAGCAGTAACCTAGCGGGGATTAACAATGAGCAGTTCTTC. Its translation is CASSNLAGINNEQFF.

CDR3 bases: TGTGCCAGCAGTTACGATGGGGCCGGTCTCACTGTGTTAGATACGCAGTATTTT. It translates to CASSYDGAGLTVLDTQYF. The rearrangement joins TRBV6-5 to TRBJ2-3, with D perhaps matching TRBD1 (5 bases). This CDR3 spans 18 amino acids. The V end lost 2 bases, the J end lost 5 bases, and 23 bases lay between the germline ends. Germline loops: CDR1 MNHEY, CDR2 SVGAGI.

This clonotype was counted a few times. The gene calls are TRBV20-1 and TRBJ2-5; D gene uncertain. This CDR3 has 14 amino acids. V lost 3 bases and J 3 bases, leaving 14 bases between the germline ends. The germline V gene has CDR1 DFQATT and CDR2 SNEGSKA (reference sequence). The CDR3 bases are TGCAGTGCTAGGGCCAGAAGGTCGAAAGAGACCCAGTACTTC. It translates to CSARARRSKETQYF.

V and J are TRBV9 and TRBJ2-1; D is undetermined. Trimming pared 4 bases from V and 0 bases from J, leaving 11 bases between. The CDR3 totals 15 residues. The V gene's germline CDR1 is SGDLS and CDR2 YYNGEE. This CDR3 is CASSPSLGSYNEQFF. The DNA of the CDR3 is TGTGCCAGCAGCCCCAGTTTGGGCTCCTACAATGAGCAGTTCTTC.

The CDR3 DNA sequence: TGTGCCAGCAGTTGGGACCCATTTTCACCCCTCCACTTT. This translates into CASSWDPFSPLHF. The chain employs TRBV12-3 or TRBV12-4 and TRBJ1-6, with TRBD1 as a possible D gene (5 bases). Trimming took off 4 bases at V and 9 bases at J, with 10 bases between the two ends. The CDR3 consists of 13 residues.

This clonotype was detected only once. The rearrangement links TRBV5-6 to TRBJ2-1; TRBD2 matches 8 bases. The CDR3 is made up of 13 amino acids. V gave up 4 bases and J gave up 5 bases; unmatched junction bases: 2. Germline V gene lookup returns CDR1 SGHDT and CDR2 YYEEEE. The CDR3 region is CASSSSGDNEQFF. The CDR3 DNA sequence: TGTGCCAGCAGCAGTAGCGGGGACAATGAGCAGTTCTTC.

This clonotype showed up just once. V and J are TRBV7-2 and TRBJ2-5, with TRBD2 matching 12 bases. J gave up 11 bases and V 5 bases, and 15 bases lay outside the gene matches. The CDR3 is 16 amino acids. Germline V lookup: CDR1 SGHTA, CDR2 FQGNSA. The CDR3 sequence: CASSVTGTSGLSEQYF. Here the CDR3 DNA reads TGTGCCAGCAGCGTCACCGGGACTAGCGGGCTTTCGGAGCAGTACTTC.

This clonotype was seen just once. An end of the junction does not agree with germline; a read error may underlie this. This sequence joins TRBV6-6 and TRBJ1-1, with a weak D call TRBD1 (6 bases). The CDR3 has 14 amino acids. Germline CDR1 is MNHNY and CDR2 is SVGAGI (reference sequence). CDR3 sequence: CASSLVGGETEVFF. As DNA, the CDR3 is TGTGCCAGCAGCCTCGTTGGGGGCGAAACTGAAGTTTTCTTT.

The sample holds a few counts of this clonotype. The chain recombines TRBV20-1 with TRBJ2-6; D is unclear. Germline V gives CDR1 DFQATT, CDR2 SNEGSKA (reference sequence). The CDR3 is 15 amino acids. Trimming pared 3 bases from V and 0 bases from J, leaving 9 bases between. The CDR3 DNA sequence: TGCAGTGCTAGGGGGTTTGGCTCTGGGGCCAACGTCCTGACTTTC. Amino acid sequence: CSARGFGSGANVLTF.

As regards this clonotype: This could be a read error, since a much larger clone is one nucleotide away. The V and J genes are TRBV29-1 and TRBJ2-1; maybe TRBD1 (6 bases). V lost 3 bases and J 13 bases, leaving 19 bases between the germline ends. Per the germline V gene, CDR1 is SQVTM and CDR2 is ANQGSEA. This CDR3 comprises 13 residues. The CDR3 coding sequence is TGCAGCGTTGAGGATGGACAGAAAAACATTCAGTTCTTC. Translated: CSVEDGQKNIQFF.

CDR3: CASSTTGPSGTGELFF. CDR3 in DNA: TGTGCCAGCAGCACCACAGGGCCATCAGGCACCGGGGAGCTGTTTTTT. V gene TRBV6-2 or TRBV6-3 combines with J gene TRBJ2-2; perhaps TRBD1 as D (6 bases). The CDR3 has 16 residues. V was pared by 6 bases and J by 4 bases, with 18 bases between. In germline, CDR1 is MNHEY, CDR2 SVGEGT.

This clonotype has only a few counts. V usage is TRBV5-1 and J usage is TRBJ2-5; TRBD2 might be the D (5 bases). Trimming shortened V by 5 bases and J by 0 bases, and 14 bases separated the two germline ends. This CDR3 is built from 15 residues. Germline assignment: CDR1 SGHRS and CDR2 YFSETQ. CDR3 nucleotide sequence: TGCGCCAGCAGTGGAGTTCCGGGAAACCAAGAGACCCAGTACTTC. This gives the protein CASSGVPGNQETQYF.

The chain is built from TRBV20-1 and TRBJ1-1, with D unresolved. Germline-derived CDR1 and CDR2 are DFQATT and SNEGSKA (reference sequence). V was trimmed by 0 bases and J by 0 bases, leaving 8 bases between them. This CDR3 has 14 amino acids. The CDR3 DNA reads TGCAGTGCTAGAGATGGAGGTGTGAACACTGAAGCTTTCTTT. Translation: CSARDGGVNTEAFF.

The chain couples TRBV30 to TRBJ2-4; the match to TRBD2 covers 8 bases. Judging by the DNA end, TRBJ2-7 fits better; the J call may be wrong. CDR1 GTSNPN and CDR2 SVGIG come from the germline V gene (reference sequence). The CDR3 runs 14 residues. The chain's CDR3 is CAWSRGGGTDEQYF. The CDR3 nucleotides are TGTGCCTGGAGTAGAGGCGGGGGGACCGACGAGCAGTACTTC.

The chain has TRBV6-6 and TRBJ1-2, with D perhaps matching TRBD1 (6 bases). The CDR3 length is 16 residues. Germline V gene lookup returns CDR1 MNHNY and CDR2 SVGAGI (reference sequence). Trimming removed 0 bases from V and 5 bases from J, with 16 bases in between. The CDR3 DNA reads TGTGCCAGCAGTTACTCGACCCAGGGGCCAGGGTATGGCTACACCTTC. Translated, it gives CASSYSTQGPGYGYTF.

The rearrangement links TRBV7-7 to TRBJ2-3; D gene unclear. Germline V CDR1 and CDR2: SSHAT, FNYEAQ (reference sequence). This CDR3 is 13 amino acids long. V gave up 1 base and J gave up 5 bases, with 7 bases separating them. The DNA of the CDR3 is TGTGCCAGCAGCTTAGACTACGGAGATACGCAGTATTTT. It yields the protein CASSLDYGDTQYF.

This clonotype was seen a single time. V gene TRBV7-2 combines with J gene TRBJ2-5; a possible D gene is TRBD1 (5 bases). The closer fit of TRBJ2-7 to the DNA end suggests the J call may be wrong. Germline loops: CDR1 SGHTA, CDR2 FQGNSA. The CDR3 spans 14 residues. For the CDR3, the DNA is TGTGCCAGCAGCCCAAGACAGATTCCCTACGAGCAGTACTTC. Translation gives CASSPRQIPYEQYF.

This chain joins TRBV9 and TRBJ1-1, with D unclear. The CDR3 runs to 15 residues. Trimming pared 0 bases from V and 2 bases from J, leaving 11 bases between. Germline V lookup: CDR1 SGDLS, CDR2 YYNGEE. The CDR3 sequence is CASSVEGSFNTEAFF. The CDR3 DNA follows: TGTGCCAGCAGCGTAGAGGGCAGCTTTAACACTGAAGCTTTCTTT.

This rearrangement joins TRBV2 to TRBJ2-5, with unresolved D. Trimming took off 8 bases at V and 5 bases at J, with 12 bases between the two ends. CDR3 length equals 12 residues. Germline CDR1 reads SNHLY; CDR2 reads FYNNEI. The CDR3, as DNA: TGTGCCAGCTGCCTACGAAGGGAGACCCAGTACTTC. Translation gives CASCLRRETQYF. The whole variable domain, remainder taken from reference TRBV2 and TRBJ2-5, is EPEVTQTPSHQVTQMGQEVILRCVPISNHLYFYWYRQILGQKVEFLVSFYNNEISEKSEIFDDQFSVERPDGSNFTLKIRSTKLEDSAMYFCASCLRRETQYFGPGTRLLVL.

The genes are TRBV2 and TRBJ2-1; a weak D match, TRBD1 (6 bases). The CDR3 has 11 residues. The ends were cut back, 11 bases at V and 4 bases at J, with 9 bases in the middle. CDR1 is SNHLY and CDR2 is FYNNEI in the germline V gene. CDR3 bases: TGTGCCGAAACAGGGTACAATGAGCAGTTCTTC. Residues: CAETGYNEQFF. Complete variable domain (other parts from reference TRBV2 and TRBJ2-1): EPEVTQTPSHQVTQMGQEVILRCVPISNHLYFYWYRQILGQKVEFLVSFYNNEISEKSEIFDDQFSVERPDGSNFTLKIRSTKLEDSAMYFCAETGYNEQFFGPGTRLTVL.

The chain carries TRBV6-1 and TRBJ1-2; 9 bases are a match to TRBD1. V lost 2 bases to trimming and J lost 5 bases; unmatched junction nucleotides: 6. The CDR3 is made up of 15 amino acids. Per germline, CDR1 MNHNS and CDR2 SASEGT. DNA of the CDR3: TGTGCCAGCAGTGAACCGGGACAGGGAAGGTATGGCTACACCTTC. Translated, it gives CASSEPGQGRYGYTF.

CDR3 amino acids: CSAREQKQQPQHF. CDR3 coding DNA: TGCAGTGCTAGAGAGCAGAAGCAGCAGCCCCAGCATTTT. J is TRBJ1-5 and V is TRBV20-1; D remains ambiguous. Trimming removed 0 bases at V and 7 bases at J, with 10 bases between. The CDR3 has 13 amino acids. Per germline, CDR1 DFQATT and CDR2 SNEGSKA (reference sequence).

The gene calls are TRBV6-2 or TRBV6-3 and TRBJ2-1; the D is unclear. Germline V CDR1 and CDR2: MNHEY, SVGEGT. Trimming took 3 bases from V and 6 from J, leaving 21 bases between them. This CDR3 comprises 17 residues. The CDR3 DNA follows: TGTGCCAGCAGTTATGGTAGAGAACCCCAGGCCCTCAATGAGCAGTTCTTC. This translates into CASSYGREPQALNEQFF.

In this sample, this clonotype turned up a few times. The rearrangement links TRBV28 to TRBJ1-1, with TRBD1 matching 8 bases. V shed 5 bases, J shed 3 bases, and the junction held 5 bases outside the gene matches. The CDR3 spans 14 residues. In germline, CDR1 is MDHEN, CDR2 SYDVKM. CDR3 sequence (DNA): TGTGCCAGCAGTACATACAGGGGGGACACTGAAGCTTTCTTT. It translates to CASSTYRGDTEAFF.

The chain carries TRBV5-1 and TRBJ2-3; tentative D call: TRBD2 (6 bases). Per the germline V gene, CDR1 is SGHRS and CDR2 is YFSETQ. The CDR3 sequence is 17 residues long. Trimming removed 2 bases from V and 4 bases from J, with 20 bases in between. This CDR3 is CASSFKPPSGGADTQYF. CDR3 coding DNA: TGCGCCAGCAGCTTCAAGCCCCCTTCCGGGGGAGCAGATACGCAGTATTTT. Looking up the rest from reference TRBV5-1 and TRBJ2-3 gives the full variable domain: KAGVTQTPRYLIKTRGQQVTLSCSPISGHRSVSWYQQTPGQGLQFLFEYFSETQRNKGNFPGRFSGRQFSNSRSEMNVSTLELGDSALYLCASSFKPPSGGADTQYFGPGTRLTVL.

The chain couples TRBV7-3 to TRBJ1-2, with D possibly matching TRBD1 (5 bases). The CDR3 is 13 residues long. Germline V gene lookup returns CDR1 SGHTA and CDR2 FQGTGA. Between the trimmed V and J ends, which lost 0 bases and 6 bases, there was a span of 8 bases. CDR3 in amino acids: CASSLTAGNGYTF. Here the CDR3 DNA reads TGTGCCAGCAGCTTAACAGCAGGGAATGGCTACACCTTC.

J is TRBJ2-3 and V is TRBV6-2 or TRBV6-3; 7 bases are shared with TRBD2. CDR1 and CDR2 (germline): MNHEY, SVGEGT. The CDR3 contains 19 residues. Trimming cost V 7 bases and J 6 bases; bases outside gene matches: 25. CDR3 sequence (DNA): TGTGCCAGCACCTATCCGGGAGGTGGCGGGGAGCTCTTTACTGATACGCAGTATTTT. It codes for CASTYPGGGGELFTDTQYF.

The J gene is TRBJ1-2, the V gene TRBV7-9; D might be TRBD1 (5 bases). Trimming left V 7 bases short and J 1 base short, with 13 bases between. In germline, CDR1 is SEHNR, CDR2 FQNEAQ (reference sequence). There are 14 residues in the CDR3. The CDR3 region is CASTPSGGNYGYTF. The CDR3 DNA is TGTGCCAGCACCCCCAGCGGGGGTAACTATGGCTACACCTTC. The variable domain in full, with the rest retrieved from reference TRBV7-9 and TRBJ1-2, is DTGVSQNPRHKITKRGQNVTFRCDPISEHNRLYWYRQTLGQGPEFLTYFQNEAQLEKSRLLSDRFSAERPKGSFSTLEIQRTEQGDSAMYLCASTPSGGNYGYTFGSGTRLTVV.

This chain uses TRBV20-1 with TRBJ1-2; 10 bases are a match to TRBD1. V lost 3 bases, J lost 8 bases, and 6 bases stayed unmatched. The CDR3 contains 13 residues. The germline V gene encodes CDR1 DFQATT and CDR2 SNEGSKA (reference sequence). The DNA of the CDR3 is TGCAGTGCTAGCCGACAGGGGGCGCGAGGCTACACCTTC. Its translation is CSASRQGARGYTF.